This T cell receptor (beta chain) was identified in a study of control samples from healthy donors and cancer patients. Germline V CDR1 and CDR2: SGHVS, FQNEAQ. CDR3 length: 13 amino acids. The V end was cut by 5 bases, the J end by 0 bases, with 7 bases between. Only in-frame clones appear in the TCRdb table, and some are missing; sequencing was by immunoSEQ multiplex PCR. Of about 120,000 clones listed, 91% are singletons. The chain links TRBV7-8 to TRBJ1-1; no clear D. The clonotype was recovered from a woman aged 18-29 years in good health. Sequenced: blood. CDR3 loop: CASSQEVNTEAFF. CDR3 DNA sequence: TGTGCCAGCAGCCAAGAGGTGAACACTGAAGCTTTCTTT.